This entry lists 21 T cell receptor beta chains sequenced from one sample in a study of identical twins. TCRdb reprocessed the 5' RACE reads via MiXCR and lists one record per CDR3 protein. The repertoire consists of 470,000 or so distinct CDR3 sequences, with 20% to 30% occurring once and the leading ten covering about 2.7%. This same sample was also part of a study on T cells expressing NK-cell markers.

The sequenced material came from CD4+ T cells sorted from blood. The receptors come from a woman between 18 and 30 years old in good health.

The chain couples TRBV12-3 or TRBV12-4 to TRBJ2-7; possibly TRBD1 for D (7 bases). Trimming took 2 bases from V and 6 from J, leaving 17 bases between them. This CDR3 is 15 amino acids long. CDR3 sequence (DNA): TGTGCCAGCAGTTTAAGGTCGCAGGGGGGTGGCGAGCAGTACTTC. Translated, it gives CASSLRSQGGGEQYF.

The chain has TRBV12-3 or TRBV12-4 and TRBJ1-6; no firm D call. This CDR3 is 14 amino acids long. Deletions cut 3 bases from V and 13 bases from J, with 16 bases between. The CDR3 is CASSFGGGFTPLHF. The CDR3 DNA reads as TGTGCCAGCAGTTTCGGTGGTGGGTTCACCCCCCTCCACTTT.

This clonotype was seen more than once but under ten times. This chain connects TRBV20-1 to TRBJ1-1, with D unclear. From germline, CDR1 is DFQATT and CDR2 SNEGSKA (reference sequence). This CDR3 spans 11 amino acids. Trimming stripped 6 bases from V and 4 bases from J, with 9 bases between. CDR3 DNA: TGCAGTGCGTCCGTGGGCACTGAAGCTTTCTTT. Translating gives CSASVGTEAFF.

This clonotype was found a few times. As DNA, the CDR3 is TGTGCCACCAGCAGAGAAGGAGTTTCTTGGTATGGCTACACCTTC. Its translation: CATSREGVSWYGYTF. This chain joins TRBV15 and TRBJ1-2; D not resolved. Trimming took off 0 bases at V and 5 bases at J, with 13 bases between the two ends. CDR3 length: 15 residues. Germline V gene sequence: CDR1 LNHNV, CDR2 YYDKDF (reference sequence).

This clonotype was counted only a few times. The V call is TRBV20-1, the J call TRBJ2-7; 8 bases agree with TRBD2. Germline V gives CDR1 DFQATT, CDR2 SNEGSKA (reference sequence). The ends lost 3 bases at V and 6 bases at J; junction bases unmatched: 10. CDR3 length: 14 amino acids. CDR3 residues: CSASTGTSLGEQYF. CDR3 nucleotide sequence: TGCAGTGCTAGTACCGGGACTAGTTTAGGCGAGCAGTACTTC.

This chain connects TRBV12-3 or TRBV12-4 to TRBJ1-3; 7 nucleotides match TRBD1. CDR3 size: 15 residues. V was clipped by 3 bases and J by 7 bases; unmatched bases: 9. The CDR3 nucleotides read TGTGCCAGCAGTTTCGACAGGGCGCCTCGGAACACCATATATTTT. Residues: CASSFDRAPRNTIYF.

This clonotype has more than one count but fewer than ten. The genes are TRBV6-5 and TRBJ1-1; 7 nucleotides align to TRBD1. V shed 0 bases and J 7 bases; nucleotides not matched to a gene: 14. Germline values: CDR1 MNHEY, CDR2 SVGAGI. The CDR3 consists of 17 residues. This CDR3 reads CASSYSLGSGTVNEAFF. The CDR3 DNA sequence: TGTGCCAGCAGTTACTCTCTCGGTTCCGGGACAGTAAATGAAGCTTTCTTT.

This chain uses TRBV7-8 with TRBJ1-3; D gene uncertain. Trimming pared 5 bases from V and 4 bases from J, leaving 9 bases between. Germline CDR1 reads SGHVS; CDR2 reads FQNEAQ. The CDR3 length is 13 residues. CDR3 sequence reads: CASSPITGNTIYF. The CDR3 nucleotides are TGTGCCAGCAGCCCCATCACGGGAAACACCATATATTTT.

In this sample, this clonotype turned up a few times. The chain employs TRBV7-8 and TRBJ2-7; D gene uncertain. Germline V gives CDR1 SGHVS, CDR2 FQNEAQ. This CDR3 is 13 amino acids long. Trimming stripped 1 base from V and 6 bases from J, with 10 bases between. As DNA, the CDR3 is TGTGCCAGCAGCTTAGAGGGCCTTACCGAGCAGTACTTC. Translated, it gives CASSLEGLTEQYF.

As DNA, the CDR3 is TGTGCCAGCATGAACAGGGGCCCCTGGACCCAGTACTTC. Amino acid sequence: CASMNRGPWTQYF. V gene TRBV6-2 or TRBV6-3 combines with J gene TRBJ2-5; TRBD1 matches 7 bases. Germline-derived CDR1 and CDR2 are MNHEY and SVGEGT. The CDR3 has 13 residues. V was pared by 7 bases and J by 7 bases, with 9 bases of the junction left unmatched.

The J gene is TRBJ2-7, the V gene TRBV7-2; D unclear. Germline lookup yields CDR1 SGHTA and CDR2 FQGNSA. Between the trimmed V and J ends, which lost 1 base and 5 bases, there was a span of 12 bases. The CDR3 spans 14 residues. The DNA for the CDR3 is TGTGCCAGCAGCTTAGTAGCTAGGGATGACGAGCAGTACTTC. This encodes CASSLVARDDEQYF.

The chain combines TRBV20-1 with TRBJ2-4, with a possible D match to TRBD2 (5 bases). This CDR3 region has 15 residues. Germline values: CDR1 DFQATT, CDR2 SNEGSKA (reference sequence). V was shortened by 3 bases and J by 7 bases, with 19 bases between the two germline ends. CDR3 nucleotide sequence: TGCAGTGCTAGCCCCTTCCTGGGCCGAGGGAACATTCAGTACTTC. Encoded protein: CSASPFLGRGNIQYF.

The sample holds a few counts of this clonotype. The rearrangement links TRBV5-6 to TRBJ1-5; weak D call: TRBD1 (6 bases). CDR1 and CDR2 from the germline V gene are SGHDT and YYEEEE. V lost 1 base and J 7 bases, leaving 15 bases between the germline ends. CDR3 length: 15 amino acids. In DNA form, the CDR3 reads TGTGCCAGCAGCTTGTCCGGTGGGGGCAGACAGCCCCAGCATTTT. This codes for CASSLSGGGRQPQHF.

The table lists this clonotype with a few counts. The chain links TRBV6-5 to TRBJ1-5, with TRBD1 matching over 9 bases. CDR1 and CDR2 from the germline V gene are MNHEY and SVGAGI. The CDR3 is 17 amino acids. With V trimmed by 1 base and J by 7 bases, 11 bases remained unmatched. The CDR3 region has the DNA TGTGCCAGCAGTTACTTACCACCGGGACAGGGTTTGCAGCCCCAGCATTTT. Amino acid sequence: CASSYLPPGQGLQPQHF.

The gene calls are TRBV20-1 and TRBJ2-3; no clear D gene. Trimming took off 1 base at V and 4 bases at J, with 9 bases between the two ends. The CDR3 totals 13 residues. Germline-derived CDR1 and CDR2 are DFQATT and SNEGSKA (reference sequence). The CDR3 nucleotides read TGCAGTGCTAGAGTGGTTTTTGCAGATACGCAGTATTTT. Translated: CSARVVFADTQYF.

V is TRBV7-3 and J is TRBJ1-1; tentative D call: TRBD1 (5 bases). V lost 5 bases to trimming and J lost 2 bases, with 9 bases between them. This CDR3 has 13 residues. Germline CDR1 reads SGHTA; CDR2 reads FQGTGA. CDR3 loop: CASSRTRNTEAFF. The CDR3 DNA sequence: TGTGCCAGCAGCCGGACAAGAAACACTGAAGCTTTCTTT.

This clonotype was counted between two and nine times. The chain joins TRBV29-1 to TRBJ2-5, with D tentatively TRBD1 (5 bases). CDR3 size: 12 residues. Trimming shortened V by 7 bases and J by 4 bases, and 13 bases separated the two germline ends. Germline values: CDR1 SQVTM, CDR2 ANQGSEA. Here the CDR3 reads CSGQDTRETQYF. CDR3 in DNA: TGCAGCGGGCAGGACACGCGAGAGACCCAGTACTTC.

This clonotype was seen a few times. This rearrangement joins TRBV6-2 or TRBV6-3 to TRBJ1-2; D is possibly TRBD1 (5 bases). V dropped 6 bases and J dropped 4 bases, with 15 bases sitting between them. The germline V gene has CDR1 MNHEY and CDR2 SVGEGT. The CDR3 is 14 amino acids. CDR3 amino acids: CASRIPGKGYGYTF. In nucleotides, the CDR3 is TGTGCCAGCAGGATTCCAGGGAAGGGCTATGGCTACACCTTC.

This clonotype was counted between two and nine times. In DNA form, the CDR3 reads TGTGCCAGCGGCCGGAGTAGCGGGTCGGACGAGCAGTACTTC. Translated, it gives CASGRSSGSDEQYF. V and J are TRBV12-3 or TRBV12-4 and TRBJ2-7, with TRBD2 matching over 7 bases. The CDR3 length is 14 residues. V shed 8 bases, J shed 5 bases, and the junction held 12 bases outside the gene matches.

V and J are TRBV7-9 and TRBJ2-1; D is ambiguous. The V gene lost 5 bases and the J gene lost 4 bases, with 12 bases spanning the gap. This CDR3 contains 14 residues. CDR1 is SEHNR and CDR2 is FQNEAQ in the germline V gene (reference sequence). In DNA form, the CDR3 reads TGTGCCAGCAGCCCCGTGGACCATTACAATGAGCAGTTCTTC. Translation gives CASSPVDHYNEQFF. Filled out from reference TRBV7-9 and TRBJ2-1, the complete variable domain reads DTGVSQNPRHKITKRGQNVTFRCDPISEHNRLYWYRQTLGQGPEFLTYFQNEAQLEKSRLLSDRFSAERPKGSFSTLEIQRTEQGDSAMYLCASSPVDHYNEQFFGPGTRLTVL.

The chain's CDR3 is CASNSGGVGYEQYF. CDR3 nucleotides: TGCGCCAGTAATTCCGGGGGAGTGGGCTACGAGCAGTACTTC. The chain recombines TRBV10-1 with TRBJ2-7, with a tentative D call TRBD2 (6 bases). V was pared by 9 bases and J by 3 bases, with 18 bases between. The CDR3 is 14 amino acids. Germline values: CDR1 WNHNN, CDR2 SYGVQD (reference sequence).